This is a list of T cell receptor beta chains from one sample in a study of vaccination and CD4 T cells after COVID-19. These receptors have no known antigen. TCRdb passed the PCR reads through MiXCR, listing each CDR3 protein once. The sample lists 17,000 or so distinct CDR3 sequences, roughly 45% seen once, with 4.5% to 6% in the top ten. This sample comprised CD4+ T cells from blood, cultured in vitro, obtained before SARS-CoV-2 vaccination. The receptor source for this set is a human donor who had recovered from COVID-19. Each CDR3 is given with its conserved first and last residue. A D gene is named only where the DNA matches it firmly. Clone size is given for some rows only: seen once, a few or many times, or a class if the clone is expanded.

TRBV28	.	.	TRBJ1-1	TGTGCCAGCAGTACAGGGTGGGCCACTGAAGCTTTCTTT	CASSTGWATEAFF
TRBV12-3/TRBV12-4	TRBD1	.	TRBJ1-2	TGTGCCAGCAGGTTGACAGGGAGCGGCTACACCTTC	CASRLTGSGYTF
TRBV20-1	.	few	TRBJ1-1	TGCAGTGCTAGAGTACCGTCCCCCATGAACACTGAAGCTTTCTTT	CSARVPSPMNTEAFF
TRBV20-1	.	.	TRBJ1-1	TGCAGTGCAAGAAATCCAGGGCTAACTGAAGCTTTCTTT	CSARNPGLTEAFF
TRBV28	.	few	TRBJ1-5	TGTGCCAGCAGTTTACCAGGGGCGACCCAGCATTTT	CASSLPGATQHF
TRBV6-8	.	.	TRBJ1-5	TGTGCCAGCAGCCCAGGGACCGCCCTCCAAAGGCCCCAGCATTTT	CASSPGTALQRPQHF
TRBV19	.	.	TRBJ2-2	TGTGCCAGTCGTAACGTGCTCAGGAACACCGGGGAGCTGTTTTTT	CASRNVLRNTGELFF
TRBV20-1	TRBD2	once	TRBJ2-3	TGCAGTGGAAGTGTCCGGGAGGGTTTTGCAGATACGCAGTATTTT	CSGSVREGFADTQYF
TRBV7-9	.	few	TRBJ2-7	TGTGCCAGCAGCTACGGGCAGTCCTACGAGCAGTACTTC	CASSYGQSYEQYF
TRBV7-3	.	.	TRBJ2-3	TGTGCCAGCAGCTTCGGAGCGTTTAGCACAGATACGCAGTATTTT	CASSFGAFSTDTQYF
TRBV19	TRBD1	.	TRBJ1-2	TGTGCCAGTAGTATAAATCAGGGGGCGTCCCGCGGCTACACCTTC	CASSINQGASRGYTF
TRBV7-8	.	.	TRBJ1-5	TGTGCCAGCAGCTGGTCGGGTCCGCATCAGCCCCAGCATTTT	CASSWSGPHQPQHF
TRBV20-1	.	few	TRBJ1-2	TGCAGTGCTGTATACGGGGGGGGCTCCTATGGCTACACCTTC	CSAVYGGGSYGYTF
TRBV21-1	.	.	TRBJ2-1	TGTGCCAGCAGCAAAGAGAGGGTAGTCAATGAGCAGTTCTTC	CASSKERVVNEQFF
TRBV7-2	.	.	TRBJ2-1	TGTGCCAGCACCTTAGGGGGAAGAGGAAATGAGCAGTTCTTC	CASTLGGRGNEQFF
TRBV15	TRBD1	few	TRBJ2-3	TGTGCCACCCGCCGGCTTCCGACAGGGGCAGATACGCAGTATTTT	CATRRLPTGADTQYF
TRBV5-1	.	few	TRBJ1-2	TGCGCCAGCAGCTTTGCCGGGACCTCCTATGGCTACACCTTC	CASSFAGTSYGYTF
TRBV20-1	TRBD1	.	TRBJ2-5	TGCAGTGCTCTTGACAGGGGGCCGGTCGGGGAGACCCAGTACTTC	CSALDRGPVGETQYF
TRBV28	.	.	TRBJ1-5	TGTGCCAGCCACGATATTGGGCAGCCCCAGCATTTT	CASHDIGQPQHF
TRBV15	.	few	TRBJ2-7	TGTGCCACCGGAGTAGGGGGGATCTCCTACGAGCAGTACTTC	CATGVGGISYEQYF
TRBV11-3	.	.	TRBJ2-6	TGTGCCAGCGCTACCCACTCTGGGGCCAACGTCCTGACTTTC	CASATHSGANVLTF
TRBV20-1	TRBD2	few	TRBJ2-3	TGCAGTGCTAGAGCGGGGGGAGGGCCGAGAGATACGCAGTATTTT	CSARAGGGPRDTQYF